Below, 19 T cell receptor beta chains from the same sample are listed, as sequenced in a study of technical replicates of blood from four donors. Libraries were prepared by immunoSEQ multiplex PCR; TCRdb keeps only in-frame clonotypes and omits some of them. The sample holds roughly 97,000 clones, about 96% seen once. The source material was T cells isolated from PBMCs. These receptors all come from a human donor in good health.

This clone was seen a single time. CDR3 nucleotide sequence: TGTGCCAGTAGTATAGGTCCGGGACAGGGCTACGAGCAGTACTTC. Protein sequence: CASSIGPGQGYEQYF. The chain employs TRBV19 and TRBJ2-7; the match to TRBD1 covers 9 bases. The CDR3 has 15 amino acids. Germline CDR1 and CDR2: LNHDA and SQIVND (reference sequence). J gave up 3 bases and V 1 base, and 4 bases lay outside the gene matches.

V usage is TRBV14 and J usage is TRBJ2-2; no clear D. Trimming cost V 0 bases and J 2 bases, with 10 bases left between them. There are 16 residues in the CDR3. Germline CDR1 SGHDN, CDR2 FVKESK. The CDR3 bases are TGTGCCAGCAGCCAAGAGAATACATTTAACACCGGGGAGCTGTTTTTT. Translation gives CASSQENTFNTGELFF.

J is TRBJ1-2 and V is TRBV6-5; D gene uncertain. Germline V gene lookup returns CDR1 MNHEY and CDR2 SVGAGI. The CDR3 length is 14 residues. V shed 7 bases and J shed 8 bases, with 20 bases lying between them. CDR3 sequence: CASNQGGSGQGYTF. The CDR3 DNA reads TGTGCCAGCAACCAAGGAGGCAGCGGTCAAGGCTACACCTTC.

This chain uses TRBV10-1 with TRBJ2-3; 10 nucleotides line up with TRBD2. V was pared by 3 bases and J by 7 bases, with 7 bases of the junction left unmatched. Germline values: CDR1 WNHNN, CDR2 SYGVQD (reference sequence). This CDR3 has 15 amino acids. The DNA of the CDR3 is TGCGCCAGCAGTGAAGCGGGAGGGCCTTGGAATACGCAGTATTTT. It is translated as CASSEAGGPWNTQYF.

This clone was found once. The genes are TRBV4-1 and TRBJ1-1, with TRBD1 matching 7 bases. Germline lookup yields CDR1 MGHRA and CDR2 YSYEKL. This CDR3 comprises 15 residues. With V trimmed by 3 bases and J by 5 bases, 9 bases remained unmatched. CDR3 bases: TGCGCCAGCAGCCAGGGCCAGGGGGTCCGGACTGAAGCTTTCTTT. Protein product: CASSQGQGVRTEAFF.

This rearrangement joins TRBV5-6 to TRBJ2-1; 7 bases fit TRBD1. J gave up 1 base and V 4 bases, and 5 bases lay outside the gene matches. The length of the CDR3 is 15 residues. CDR1 and CDR2 (germline): SGHDT, YYEEEE. CDR3 protein: CASSRLRGSYNEQFF. Written as DNA, the CDR3 is TGTGCCAGCAGCCGACTCAGGGGGTCCTACAATGAGCAGTTCTTC. Together with reference TRBV5-6 and TRBJ2-1, the CDR3 gives the full variable domain: DAGVTQSPTHLIKTRGQQVTLRCSPKSGHDTVSWYQQALGQGPQFIFQYYEEEERQRGNFPDRFSGHQFPNYSSELNVNALLLGDSALYLCASSRLRGSYNEQFFGPGTRLTVL.

The chain recombines TRBV5-1 with TRBJ2-7, with D perhaps TRBD2 (6 bases). CDR3 length: 14 residues. Trimming removed 5 bases from V and 4 bases from J, with 16 bases in between. Germline values: CDR1 SGHRS, CDR2 YFSETQ. The CDR3 bases are TGCGCCAGCAGTGTAGGGACGGGGGTATACGAGCAGTACTTC. Protein sequence: CASSVGTGVYEQYF.

V is TRBV10-3 and J is TRBJ1-1; TRBD1 matches 7 bases. V gave up 6 bases and J gave up 0 bases; unmatched junction bases: 7. Germline-derived CDR1 and CDR2 are ENHRY and SYGVKD. The CDR3 loop spans 15 amino acids. CDR3 loop: CAIRETGNMNTEAFF. CDR3 DNA sequence: TGTGCCATCAGGGAGACAGGGAATATGAACACTGAAGCTTTCTTT.

This chain joins TRBV5-1 and TRBJ1-1; no definite D call. Germline assignment: CDR1 SGHRS and CDR2 YFSETQ. Trimming took 4 bases from V and 1 from J, leaving 17 bases between them. The CDR3 runs to 16 residues. CDR3 in DNA: TGCGCCAGCAGCACTTCCGTGACGGAGAAGAACACTGAAGCTTTCTTT. Translated: CASSTSVTEKNTEAFF.

In its sample, this clone was seen once. The rearrangement uses TRBV10-1 and TRBJ2-3, with D possibly TRBD2 on 6 matching bases. Trimming removed 5 bases at V and 2 bases at J, with 14 bases between. Germline CDR1 is WNHNN and CDR2 is SYGVQD (reference sequence). CDR3 length equals 15 residues. For the CDR3, the DNA is TGCGCCAGCAGTTCCCGGGAGCAAGTCACAGATACGCAGTATTTT. This translates into CASSSREQVTDTQYF.

The gene calls are TRBV6-5 and TRBJ1-5, with TRBD1 matching 8 bases. Germline CDR1 is MNHEY and CDR2 is SVGAGI. J lost 7 bases, V lost 6 bases, and 8 bases had no gene match. The CDR3 contains 14 residues. For the CDR3, the DNA is TGTGCCAGCAGCCGCGGACAGGGTGGGCAGCCCCAGCATTTT. This translates into CASSRGQGGQPQHF.

The chain couples TRBV15 to TRBJ1-5; D not resolved. The CDR3 is 15 residues long. The V gene's germline CDR1 is LNHNV and CDR2 YYDKDF (reference sequence). V lost 3 bases and J lost 7, with 16 bases in between. In DNA form, the CDR3 reads TGTGCCACCAGCAGCGCAATGATGGGAGTGCAGCCCCAGCATTTT. It yields the protein CATSSAMMGVQPQHF. The whole variable domain, filled in from reference TRBV15 and TRBJ1-5, reads DAMVIQNPRYQVTQFGKPVTLSCSQTLNHNVMYWYQQKSSQAPKLLFHYYDKDFNNEADTPDNFQSRRPNTSFCFLDIRSPGLGDTAMYLCATSSAMMGVQPQHFGDGTRLSIL.

The chain combines TRBV19 with TRBJ1-1; a possible D gene is TRBD1 (5 bases). The germline V and J ends were trimmed by 3 bases and 0 bases, with 8 bases remaining between them. CDR1 LNHDA and CDR2 SQIVND come from the germline V gene (reference sequence). The length of the CDR3 is 14 residues. The DNA for the CDR3 is TGTGCCAGTAGTATCCAGGACATGAACACTGAAGCTTTCTTT. This gives the protein CASSIQDMNTEAFF.

The chain recombines TRBV9 with TRBJ1-2; D unresolved. The CDR3 spans 15 residues. CDR1 and CDR2 (germline): SGDLS, YYNGEE. V lost 0 bases to trimming and J lost 4 bases, with 13 bases between them. The CDR3, as DNA: TGTGCCAGCAGCGTAGGCGGGAGAACTTTCTATGGCTACACCTTC. Encoded protein: CASSVGGRTFYGYTF.

There are a few counts of this clone. This chain joins TRBV18 and TRBJ1-1, with 7 bases identical to TRBD1. The CDR3 runs to 15 residues. CDR1 and CDR2 (germline): KGHSH, LQKENI. V lost 2 bases and J lost 5; bases outside the gene matches: 8. CDR3 residues: CASSPMRQGRTEAFF. CDR3 nucleotide sequence: TGTGCCAGCTCACCAATGAGACAGGGTAGGACTGAAGCTTTCTTT.

This clone was detected only once. The gene calls are TRBV30 and TRBJ1-2; D is unclear. CDR1 is GTSNPN, CDR2 SVGIG, per germline (reference sequence). This CDR3 comprises 13 residues. Trimming stripped 3 bases from V and 3 bases from J, with 11 bases between. CDR3 in DNA: TGTGCCTGGAGGGCAGCGCGCCACTATGGCTACACCTTC. It translates to CAWRAARHYGYTF. Supplemented by reference TRBV30 and TRBJ1-2, the full variable domain reads SQTIHQWPATLVQPVGSPLSLECTVEGTSNPNLYWYRQAAGRGLQLLFYSVGIGQISSEVPQNLSASRPQDRQFILSSKKLLLSDSGFYLCAWRAARHYGYTFGSGTRLTVV.

The rearrangement joins TRBV19 to TRBJ2-7, with 9 positions matching TRBD2. V lost 4 bases to trimming and J lost 3 bases; unmatched junction nucleotides: 7. The CDR3 has 15 residues. Germline V gene sequence: CDR1 LNHDA, CDR2 SQIVND (reference sequence). The CDR3 loop is CASSTSGNAFYEQYF. CDR3 coding DNA: TGTGCCAGTAGTACTAGCGGGAACGCATTCTACGAGCAGTACTTC.

In this sample, this clone turned up once. V is TRBV5-5 and J is TRBJ2-7; D gene unclear. CDR1 and CDR2 from the germline V gene are SGHKS and YYEKEE (reference sequence). The CDR3 has 12 amino acids. Trimming stripped 4 bases from V and 0 bases from J, with 5 bases between. CDR3 DNA sequence: TGTGCCAGCAGCACGAGCTCCTACGAGCAGTACTTC. Translated: CASSTSSYEQYF.

This clone was counted between two and nine times. The chain is built from TRBV10-3 and TRBJ2-5, with TRBD1 identical over 7 bases. The CDR3 is made up of 15 amino acids. Germline values: CDR1 ENHRY, CDR2 SYGVKD. J was trimmed by 5 bases and V by 4 bases; bases with no gene match: 10. The CDR3 reads CAISGTGQLMETQYF. The CDR3 DNA reads TGTGCCATCAGTGGAACGGGACAGCTGATGGAGACCCAGTACTTC.